These 21 T cell receptor beta chains were sequenced from one sample in a study of early T cells in non-severe SARS-CoV-2 infection. From the 5' RACE reads, TCRdb called clonotypes with MiXCR, one entry per CDR3 protein. This table has 20,000 to 30,000 distinct CDR3 sequences, 4.5% to 7% appearing once. Sequenced: whole blood. These receptor sequences come from an adult who was a healthcare worker with PCR-confirmed SARS-CoV-2 infection or an uninfected control (not recorded which).

In this sample, this clonotype turned up many times. The J gene is TRBJ2-7, the V gene TRBV5-6; D could derive from TRBD1 or TRBD2 (5 bases each). Germline values: CDR1 SGHDT, CDR2 YYEEEE. Deletions cut 3 bases from V and 3 bases from J, with 19 bases between. The CDR3 runs 16 residues. CDR3 protein: CASSSVRDGKNYEQYF. CDR3 nucleotides: TGTGCCAGCAGCTCCGTCCGGGACGGGAAAAACTACGAGCAGTACTTC. Looking up the rest from reference TRBV5-6 and TRBJ2-7 gives the full variable domain: DAGVTQSPTHLIKTRGQQVTLRCSPKSGHDTVSWYQQALGQGPQFIFQYYEEEERQRGNFPDRFSGHQFPNYSSELNVNALLLGDSALYLCASSSVRDGKNYEQYFGPGTRLTVT.

This clonotype was counted ten times or more. This chain connects TRBV3-1 to TRBJ1-1, with unresolved D. This CDR3 region has 11 residues. V was clipped by 4 bases and J by 1 base, with 1 base between them. CDR1 is LGHDT and CDR2 is YNNKEL in the germline V gene (reference sequence). The CDR3 protein is CASSRNTEAFF. The CDR3 DNA is TGTGCCAGCAGCCGGAACACTGAAGCTTTCTTT.

This clonotype has at least ten counts. The CDR3 bases are TGTGCCAGCAGTTACGCGGGGACGGACGAGCAGTACTTC. Residues: CASSYAGTDEQYF. The rearrangement uses TRBV6-5 and TRBJ2-7, with D tentatively TRBD2 (6 bases). Germline lookup yields CDR1 MNHEY and CDR2 SVGAGI. V was pared by 2 bases and J by 5 bases, with 10 bases between. This CDR3 region has 13 residues.

This clonotype was detected many times. The chain joins TRBV5-1 to TRBJ2-7, with D tentatively TRBD1 (6 bases). The length of the CDR3 is 14 residues. CDR1 and CDR2 from the germline V gene are SGHRS and YFSETQ. Trimming cost V 0 bases and J 4 bases, with 11 bases left between them. The CDR3 nucleotides are TGCGCCAGCAGCTTGGTGGCAGGGGCTTACGAGCAGTACTTC. Protein sequence: CASSLVAGAYEQYF.

This clonotype was counted ten times or more. The chain uses TRBV5-1 and TRBJ2-1, with 9 bases lining up with TRBD2. Germline V gene data show CDR1 as SGHRS and CDR2 as YFSETQ. This CDR3 is built from 15 residues. Trimming removed 4 bases from V and 8 bases from J; junction bases left unmatched: 10. CDR3 sequence: CASSPPGVAGDEQFF. The DNA for the CDR3 is TGCGCCAGCAGCCCGCCGGGGGTAGCGGGGGATGAGCAGTTCTTC. Together with reference TRBV5-1 and TRBJ2-1, the CDR3 gives the full variable domain: KAGVTQTPRYLIKTRGQQVTLSCSPISGHRSVSWYQQTPGQGLQFLFEYFSETQRNKGNFPGRFSGRQFSNSRSEMNVSTLELGDSALYLCASSPPGVAGDEQFFGPGTRLTVL.

This clonotype has a count of ten or more. The rearrangement links TRBV5-1 to TRBJ2-2, with TRBD1 identical over 8 bases. The CDR3 has 16 residues. Trimming removed 3 bases from V and 1 base from J; junction bases left unmatched: 5. Germline lookup yields CDR1 SGHRS and CDR2 YFSETQ. This CDR3 is CASSSDRGMNTGELFF. As DNA, the CDR3 is TGCGCCAGCAGCTCAGACAGGGGTATGAACACCGGGGAGCTGTTTTTT.

Relative to its sample, this clonotype is medium-sized. V gene TRBV6-2 or TRBV6-3 combines with J gene TRBJ2-7, with 7 bases identical to TRBD1. This CDR3 has 16 amino acids. The ends lost 1 base at V and 3 bases at J; junction bases unmatched: 9. The germline CDR1 and CDR2 sequences are MNHEY and SVGEGT. CDR3 bases: TGTGCCAGCAGTTACTACGGGGACAGTGTCATCTACGAGCAGTACTTC. As protein: CASSYYGDSVIYEQYF.

The sample holds many counts of this clonotype. This chain connects TRBV29-1 to TRBJ2-6; 10 bases match TRBD1. CDR3 size: 17 residues. CDR1 is SQVTM, CDR2 ANQGSEA, per germline. V was pared by 6 bases and J by 0 bases, with 8 bases of the junction left unmatched. The CDR3 DNA is TGCAGCGTGACCGGGACAGGGGATCTCTCTGGGGCCAACGTCCTGACTTTC. Translated: CSVTGTGDLSGANVLTF.

This clonotype has just a few counts. The V gene is TRBV6-6, the J gene TRBJ2-2, with TRBD1 matching over 9 bases. The junction had 8 bases not matched to a gene; V was cut back by 2 bases and J by 4 bases. The CDR3 contains 17 residues. Germline V gene data show CDR1 as MNHNY and CDR2 as SVGAGI (reference sequence). DNA for the CDR3: TGTGCCAGCAGTTACCCCTTGGGACAGGGCGTCACCGGGGAGCTGTTTTTT. Its translation is CASSYPLGQGVTGELFF.

This clonotype appeared a few times. This chain uses TRBV11-2 with TRBJ2-4; D call uncertain. V gave up 5 bases and J gave up 12 bases, with 17 bases separating them. This CDR3 contains 13 residues. Germline lookup yields CDR1 SGHAT and CDR2 FQNNGV. The CDR3 DNA reads as TGTGCCAGCAGCCCACTCCTGGCGCTGGCTCAGTACTTC. Translated: CASSPLLALAQYF.

At least ten counts were recorded for this clonotype. V usage is TRBV20-1 and J usage is TRBJ2-5; 9 nucleotides line up with TRBD2. After removal of 0 bases from V and 1 base from J, the junction contained 6 bases not matched to a gene. CDR1 is DFQATT, CDR2 SNEGSKA, per germline (reference sequence). This CDR3 is 16 amino acids long. The CDR3 sequence is CSARDPAGGFQETQYF. DNA for the CDR3: TGCAGTGCTAGAGACCCAGCGGGGGGATTCCAAGAGACCCAGTACTTC.

In this sample, this clonotype turned up many times. The gene calls are TRBV7-2 and TRBJ2-7; 9 bases match TRBD1. Germline V gene sequence: CDR1 SGHTA, CDR2 FQGNSA. This CDR3 has 15 residues. V lost 3 bases and J lost 4; bases outside the gene matches: 7. CDR3 DNA: TGTGCCAGCAGCTTTTCCGGGACAGGGAGGTACGAGCAGTACTTC. This gives the protein CASSFSGTGRYEQYF. The full variable domain, with the rest looked up from reference TRBV7-2 and TRBJ2-7, is GAGVSQSPSNKVTEKGKDVELRCDPISGHTALYWYRQSLGQGLEFLIYFQGNSAPDKSGLPSDRFSAERTGGSVSTLTIQRTQQEDSAVYLCASSFSGTGRYEQYFGPGTRLTVT.

This clonotype showed up many times. The rearrangement joins TRBV4-1 to TRBJ2-3, with D perhaps TRBD2 (6 bases). Deletions cut 1 base from V and 2 bases from J, with 13 bases between. CDR1 and CDR2 (germline): MGHRA, YSYEKL. The CDR3 spans 16 residues. The CDR3 DNA reads as TGCGCCAGCAGCCAAGGGGGACTGGGAACCACAGATACGCAGTATTTT. Protein: CASSQGGLGTTDTQYF.

Only a few counts were recorded for this clonotype. This sequence joins TRBV3-1 and TRBJ1-2, with no clear D. Germline CDR1 is LGHDT and CDR2 is YNNKEL (reference sequence). Trimming took 0 bases from V and 4 from J, leaving 12 bases between them. This CDR3 has 15 amino acids. The CDR3 DNA reads TGTGCCAGCAGCCAAGAACCGCAGAACCTCTATGGCTACACCTTC. This encodes CASSQEPQNLYGYTF.

This clonotype was detected ten times or more. V is TRBV11-2 and J is TRBJ2-5; D is perhaps TRBD1 (5 bases). This CDR3 is 15 amino acids long. The germline V gene encodes CDR1 SGHAT and CDR2 FQNNGV. Trimming pared 3 bases from V and 2 bases from J, leaving 13 bases between. CDR3 nucleotide sequence: TGTGCCAGCAGCTTCGGCAGGGTAGGGCAAGAGACCCAGTACTTC. This sequence encodes CASSFGRVGQETQYF.

This clonotype occurred many times. This chain connects TRBV29-1 to TRBJ1-1; D possibly corresponds to TRBD1 (5 bases). CDR3 length: 14 residues. V was cut by 4 bases and J by 5 bases, with 17 bases left in between. The V gene's germline CDR1 is SQVTM and CDR2 ANQGSEA. The CDR3 DNA sequence: TGCAGCGTTGGGGTCCCTCTCAAGGGGACTGAAGCTTTCTTT. Its translation is CSVGVPLKGTEAFF.

This clonotype came up many times. J is TRBJ1-5 and V is TRBV10-2; D is possibly TRBD1 (5 bases). CDR1 is WSHSY, CDR2 SAAADI, per germline. CDR3 length: 13 amino acids. V was pared by 8 bases and J by 0 bases, with 8 bases between. CDR3 in amino acids: CASRQYSNQPQHF. CDR3 nucleotides: TGCGCCAGCCGACAGTATAGCAATCAGCCCCAGCATTTT.

In this sample, this clonotype turned up many times. The rearrangement uses TRBV11-2 and TRBJ2-4; no definite D call. V lost 1 base, J lost 10 bases, and 20 bases lay in between. Germline V gene data show CDR1 as SGHAT and CDR2 as FQNNGV. There are 16 residues in the CDR3. The CDR3 sequence: CASSLGRLSTSVIQYF. Here the CDR3 DNA reads TGTGCCAGCAGCTTAGGGAGACTTTCAACTTCAGTGATTCAGTACTTC.

This clonotype has just a few counts. The chain combines TRBV29-1 with TRBJ2-1; D is perhaps TRBD1 (5 bases). V dropped 4 bases and J dropped 2 bases, with 6 bases sitting between them. This CDR3 region has 12 residues. Looked up from germline, CDR1 is SQVTM and CDR2 is ANQGSEA. The CDR3: CSVGGTYNEQFF. The CDR3 DNA follows: TGCAGCGTTGGGGGCACCTACAATGAGCAGTTCTTC.

This clonotype was seen ten or more times. The genes are TRBV9 and TRBJ1-2; D is unclear. The ends were cut back, 4 bases at V and 4 bases at J, with 17 bases in the middle. The CDR3 is 15 residues long. Germline loops: CDR1 SGDLS, CDR2 YYNGEE. This CDR3 reads CASSLISGPGYGYTF. The CDR3 DNA reads as TGTGCCAGCAGCCTTATCAGTGGTCCGGGCTATGGCTACACCTTC.

This clonotype ranks as medium-sized. V gene TRBV5-5 combines with J gene TRBJ2-7; 7 nucleotides line up with TRBD2. Germline CDR1 is SGHKS and CDR2 is YYEKEE (reference sequence). V was clipped by 2 bases and J by 2 bases; unmatched bases: 1. The CDR3 is 13 residues long. CDR3 sequence (DNA): TGTGCCAGCAGCTTCGGGACTACCTACGAGCAGTACTTC. Protein product: CASSFGTTYEQYF.